The source of this TCR beta chain is a study of T cells in localized non-small cell lung cancer. Using immunoSEQ multiplex PCR, the repertoire was profiled, and TCRdb retains in-frame clones only, with some absent. This table has tens of thousands of clones, about 83% appearing once. Concerning this clone itself: The antigen is not known.

The V gene's germline CDR1 is SGHNT and CDR2 YENEEA. The CDR3 consists of 15 residues. The V end lost 5 bases, the J end lost 7 bases, and 18 bases lay between the germline ends. Study results and caveats: Greater T cell density in blood accompanied longer overall survival. Sequencing involved a lone tumor region, leaving heterogeneity possible.

Sequenced material: peripheral blood, taken before any cancer treatment. The rearrangement links TRBV11-3 to TRBJ2-1, with a possible D match to TRBD2 (6 bases). This clonotype originated in a female donor over 55 with stage I lung adenocarcinoma. In DNA form, the CDR3 reads TGTGCCAGCAGCACCGGAGGGTCGGCTGCGAATGAGCAGTTCTTC. This encodes CASSTGGSAANEQFF.